Below, 19 T cell receptor beta chains from the same sample are listed, as sequenced in a study of T cells in Graves' hyperthyroidism and ophthalmopathy. The CDR3 regions of TCR beta were amplified from RNA transcripts. RT-PCR in the first round (using the HTBI primer set) targeted the TCR CDR3. TCRdb reanalysed the multiplex PCR reads using MiXCR and keeps one entry per CDR3 protein. The data show around 440,000 distinct CDR3 sequences, 15% to 19% seen once. The sequencing input was blood. These receptors were collected from a woman between 18 and 29 years old with Graves' hyperthyroidism.

The rearrangement joins TRBV6-5 to TRBJ2-7; TRBD2 agrees at 8 bases. Germline V gene data show CDR1 as MNHEY and CDR2 as SVGAGI. V was clipped by 0 bases and J by 0 bases; unmatched bases: 13. CDR3 length: 19 residues. Here the CDR3 DNA reads TGTGCCAGCAGTTACTCCGGAGGGAGAACTAGCGGTCTCTCCTACGAGCAGTACTTC. Protein sequence: CASSYSGGRTSGLSYEQYF.

CDR3 protein: CASSSSIWTGARETKSYEQYF. The CDR3 DNA sequence: TGTGCCAGCAGTTCCTCGATATGGACAGGGGCGAGAGAGACTAAATCCTACGAGCAGTACTTC. This chain uses TRBV28 with TRBJ2-7, with 9 bases lining up with TRBD1. Germline V lookup: CDR1 MDHEN, CDR2 SYDVKM. The CDR3 has 21 residues. V shed 4 bases, J shed 1 base, and the junction held 23 bases outside the gene matches.

In its sample, this clonotype was seen a few times. The chain carries TRBV5-6 and TRBJ1-2; the match to TRBD1 covers 9 bases. The CDR3 extends over 17 amino acids. Germline CDR1 SGHDT, CDR2 YYEEEE. J was trimmed by 4 bases and V by 1 base; bases with no gene match: 11. CDR3 in DNA: TGTGCCAGCAGCTTGATACAGGGGGCACTCGTCCTCTATGGCTACACCTTC. Translated: CASSLIQGALVLYGYTF.

This clonotype was counted many times. This chain connects TRBV20-1 to TRBJ1-2; 7 positions match TRBD1. Germline values: CDR1 DFQATT, CDR2 SNEGSKA (reference sequence). This CDR3 contains 13 residues. J gave up 4 bases and V 6 bases, and 8 bases lay outside the gene matches. The CDR3 DNA is TGCAGTGCCAACAGGGGCGGGAGCTATGGCTACACCTTC. This sequence encodes CSANRGGSYGYTF.

Note on this clonotype: One base away lies a much larger clone, so this may be a sequencing read error. This rearrangement joins TRBV28 to TRBJ2-3; D is ambiguous. Looked up from germline, CDR1 is MDHEN and CDR2 is SYDVKM. V was pared by 8 bases and J by 0 bases, with 15 bases between. The CDR3 length is 15 residues. The CDR3 DNA sequence: TGTGCCAGCGGGATGGACGTAGATAGCACAGATACGCAGTATTTT. Translated, it gives CASGMDVDSTDTQYF.

This clonotype was counted ten times or more. The chain couples TRBV29-1 to TRBJ1-1; D unclear. Germline V gives CDR1 SQVTM, CDR2 ANQGSEA. The germline V and J ends were trimmed by 4 bases and 6 bases, with 6 bases remaining between them. This CDR3 is built from 10 residues. The CDR3 coding sequence is TGCAGCGTTGTTTCTTCTGAAGCTTTCTTT. Protein sequence: CSVVSSEAFF.

A few counts support this clonotype. The rearrangement joins TRBV4-3 to TRBJ2-5; 8 bases map to TRBD2. Looked up from germline, CDR1 is LGHNA and CDR2 is YSLEER. With V trimmed by 0 bases and J by 1 base, 1 base remained unmatched. The CDR3 runs 15 residues. CDR3 protein: CASSQEREGQETQYF. For the CDR3, the DNA is TGCGCCAGCAGCCAAGAACGGGAGGGCCAAGAGACCCAGTACTTC.

There are many counts of this clonotype. The V call is TRBV5-6, the J call TRBJ1-2; no firm D call. In germline, CDR1 is SGHDT, CDR2 YYEEEE. V lost 0 bases and J lost 5, with 14 bases in between. The CDR3 extends over 15 amino acids. The CDR3 bases are TGTGCCAGCAGCTTGGAGTCGGGGATAGTATATGGCTACACCTTC. It translates to CASSLESGIVYGYTF.

This clonotype came up many times. The chain recombines TRBV3-1 with TRBJ2-3; D might be TRBD2 (7 bases). The CDR3 is 18 amino acids. In germline, CDR1 is LGHDT, CDR2 YNNKEL (reference sequence). Trimming left V 4 bases short and J 0 bases short, with 20 bases between. Here the CDR3 DNA reads TGTGCCAGCAGCCTAACTGGCAACGGGGGGCCGAGCACAGATACGCAGTATTTT. Residues: CASSLTGNGGPSTDTQYF.

Here the CDR3 reads CSVTPGTGVVLSQETQYF. The CDR3 nucleotides are TGCAGCGTGACTCCCGGGACAGGGGTGGTGTTGTCCCAAGAGACCCAGTACTTC. V gene TRBV29-1 combines with J gene TRBJ2-5; the match to TRBD1 covers 10 bases. This CDR3 region has 18 residues. CDR1 is SQVTM, CDR2 ANQGSEA, per germline. V dropped 6 bases and J dropped 1; count of bases not matched to a gene: 17.

This clonotype was recorded a few times. The V and J genes are TRBV9 and TRBJ2-3; 13 bases fit TRBD2. Germline lookup yields CDR1 SGDLS and CDR2 YYNGEE. The ends lost 0 bases at V and 11 bases at J; junction bases unmatched: 0. The CDR3 runs to 13 residues. This CDR3 reads CASSVGLAGGQYF. The DNA of the CDR3 is TGTGCCAGCAGCGTAGGACTAGCGGGAGGGCAGTATTTT. Using reference TRBV9 and TRBJ2-3 for the parts outside the CDR3, the full variable domain is DSGVTQTPKHLITATGQRVTLRCSPRSGDLSVYWYQQSLDQGLQFLIQYYNGEERAKGNILERFSAQQFPDLHSELNLSSLELGDSALYFCASSVGLAGGQYFGPGTRLTVL.

The J gene is TRBJ1-2, the V gene TRBV4-3, with D possibly TRBD1 on 6 matching bases. The CDR3 extends over 15 amino acids. Germline V lookup: CDR1 LGHNA, CDR2 YSLEER. With 4 bases removed from V and 4 bases from J, the gap between germline ends came to 16 bases. The CDR3 nucleotides read TGCGCCAGCAGCCCTCGGATAACAGGGTTCTATGGCTACACCTTC. Translated, it gives CASSPRITGFYGYTF.

This clonotype showed up just a few times. This chain uses TRBV4-1 with TRBJ2-1, with D possibly TRBD2 on 6 matching bases. This CDR3 region has 16 residues. CDR1 is MGHRA, CDR2 YSYEKL, per germline. The V end lost 4 bases, the J end lost 0 bases, and 13 bases lay between the germline ends. The CDR3 bases are TGCGCCAGCAGCCGGTTGGGACTCGACTCCTACAATGAGCAGTTCTTC. Translation: CASSRLGLDSYNEQFF.

This clonotype was found many times. V is TRBV20-1 and J is TRBJ2-1, with 11 bases identical to TRBD2. Germline V gives CDR1 DFQATT, CDR2 SNEGSKA (reference sequence). This CDR3 spans 16 amino acids. V lost 1 base and J lost 5; bases outside the gene matches: 7. The chain's CDR3 is CSARGILAGDHNEQFF. The CDR3 DNA is TGCAGTGCTAGAGGCATACTAGCGGGGGACCACAATGAGCAGTTCTTC.

The chain uses TRBV20-1 and TRBJ2-5; 9 bases fit TRBD1. J was trimmed by 2 bases and V by 5 bases; bases with no gene match: 6. From germline, CDR1 is DFQATT and CDR2 SNEGSKA (reference sequence). The CDR3 covers 14 residues. The CDR3 DNA follows: TGCAGTGCTGGGGGACAGGGTGGACAAGAGACCCAGTACTTC. This gives the protein CSAGGQGGQETQYF.

The chain employs TRBV15 and TRBJ1-2, with D perhaps matching TRBD1 (5 bases). Germline loops: CDR1 LNHNV, CDR2 YYDKDF (reference sequence). This CDR3 has 13 residues. Trimming removed 0 bases from V and 5 bases from J, with 7 bases in between. CDR3 in amino acids: CATSRDGTYGYTF. DNA of the CDR3: TGTGCCACCAGCAGAGATGGGACGTATGGCTACACCTTC.

This clonotype was picked up a small number of times. The rearrangement links TRBV14 to TRBJ2-4; 14 nucleotides align to TRBD2. CDR1 and CDR2 from the germline V gene are SGHDN and FVKESK. The length of the CDR3 is 20 residues. V lost 5 bases to trimming and J lost 1 base; unmatched junction nucleotides: 13. CDR3 in DNA: TGTGCCAGCAGCACTGACCGGGGGACTAGCGGGAGCGCGGCCAAAAACATTCAGTACTTC. The encoded protein is CASSTDRGTSGSAAKNIQYF.

This clonotype was seen at least ten times. This chain links TRBV20-1 with TRBJ2-7, with D tentatively TRBD1 (6 bases). In germline, CDR1 is DFQATT, CDR2 SNEGSKA (reference sequence). This CDR3 is 13 amino acids long. Trimming stripped 6 bases from V and 0 bases from J, with 12 bases between. This CDR3 is CSARGLYSYEQYF. The DNA of the CDR3 is TGCAGTGCCAGGGGTCTGTACTCCTACGAGCAGTACTTC.

In this sample, this clonotype turned up many times. The chain has TRBV6-6 and TRBJ2-1; a weak D match, TRBD2 (7 bases). CDR1 is MNHNY and CDR2 is SVGAGI in the germline V gene (reference sequence). With 0 bases removed from V and 7 bases from J, the gap between germline ends came to 13 bases. The CDR3 has 15 residues. The CDR3 here is CASSYSGGRGNEQFF. CDR3 bases: TGTGCCAGCAGTTACTCGGGTGGGAGGGGGAATGAGCAGTTCTTC.